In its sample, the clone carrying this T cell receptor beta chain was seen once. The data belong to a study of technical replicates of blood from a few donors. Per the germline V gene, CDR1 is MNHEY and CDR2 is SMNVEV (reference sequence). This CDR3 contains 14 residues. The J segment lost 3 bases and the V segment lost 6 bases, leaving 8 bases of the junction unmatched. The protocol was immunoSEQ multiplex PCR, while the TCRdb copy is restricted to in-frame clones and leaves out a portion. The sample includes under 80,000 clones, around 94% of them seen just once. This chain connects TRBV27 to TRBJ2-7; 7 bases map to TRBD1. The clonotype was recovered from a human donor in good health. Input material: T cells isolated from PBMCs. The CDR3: CASSPGTAHYEQYF. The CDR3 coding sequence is TGTGCCAGCAGCCCCGGGACAGCCCACTACGAGCAGTACTTC.